Listed below are T cell receptor beta chains from one sample, sequenced in a study of cytomegalovirus exposure and HLA in healthy donors. Clones were read by immunoSEQ multiplex PCR, and TCRdb kept only the in-frame ones, dropping some. This sample yields 250,000 to 400,000 clones, of which around 90% are seen a single time; 1% to 1.5% belongs to the top ten. Sequenced sample: PBMCs. The receptors originated from a woman younger than 45 in good health and CMV-seropositive. Each CDR3 is given with its conserved first and last residue. Each record gives: CDR3 protein, CDR3 DNA, CDR3 length, V gene, J gene, D gene, clone size. A D gene is named only where the DNA matches it firmly. Only part of the rows carry a size: once, few, many, or a class if the clone is expanded.

CASSLTSGRGTGELFF,TGTGCCAGCAGCTTAACTAGCGGGAGGGGCACCGGGGAGCTGTTTTTT,16,TRBV7-3,TRBJ2-2,TRBD2,NA
CASSSGTSGSSYNEQFF,TGTGCCAGCAGCTCGGGGACCAGCGGTAGCTCCTACAATGAGCAGTTCTTC,17,TRBV7-9,TRBJ2-1,NA,NA
CASGVGRGGELFF,TGTGCCAGCGGAGTGGGGAGGGGCGGGGAGCTGTTTTTT,13,TRBV9,TRBJ2-2,TRBD2,NA
CATSRASGGTKNIQYF,TGTGCCACCAGCAGGGCCTCGGGGGGGACCAAAAACATTCAGTACTTC,16,TRBV15,TRBJ2-4,TRBD2,NA
CASSLEFKVSEELFF,TGTGCCAGCAGCTTGGAATTCAAGGTTTCCGAGGAGCTGTTTTTT,15,TRBV5-6,TRBJ2-2,NA,NA
CASSWTGTGNTEAFF,TGTGCCAGCAGCTGGACCGGGACAGGGAACACTGAAGCTTTCTTT,15,TRBV7-2,TRBJ1-1,TRBD1,NA
CASSLSRSPYEQYF,TGTGCCAGCAGCTTATCCAGGTCACCCTACGAGCAGTACTTC,14,TRBV7-2,TRBJ2-7,NA,once
CASSYLTGDGYTF,TGTGCCAGCAGTTACCTGACAGGGGATGGCTACACCTTC,13,TRBV6-5,TRBJ1-2,TRBD1,NA
CASSSPPSGRSNEQFF,TGTGCCAGCAGCTCGCCCCCTAGCGGGAGGAGCAATGAGCAGTTCTTC,16,TRBV14,TRBJ2-1,TRBD2,NA
CASRGGGVYNEQFF,TGTGCCAGCCGAGGGGGCGGGGTGTACAATGAGCAGTTCTTC,14,TRBV2,TRBJ2-1,NA,once
CASSLVGARGKLFF,TGTGCCAGCAGCTTAGTCGGGGCACGTGGAAAACTGTTTTTT,14,TRBV7-2,TRBJ1-4,NA,NA
CASSVAGPTDTQYF,TGCGCCAGCAGTGTAGCGGGACCCACAGATACGCAGTATTTT,14,TRBV10-2,TRBJ2-3,TRBD2,NA
CASSPKDRGNTEAFF,TGTGCCAGCTCACCCAAGGACAGGGGGAACACTGAAGCTTTCTTT,15,TRBV18,TRBJ1-1,TRBD1,NA
CASSYGTGMNEQFF,TGTGCCAGCAGCTATGGGACAGGGATGAATGAGCAGTTCTTC,14,TRBV5-6,TRBJ2-1,TRBD1,NA
CASGIASEYGYTF,TGTGCCAGCGGCATAGCCTCGGAGTATGGCTACACCTTC,13,TRBV6-4,TRBJ1-2,NA,NA
CASRGGSYEQYF,TGTGCCAGCAGGGGGGGGAGCTACGAGCAGTACTTC,12,TRBV13,TRBJ2-7,TRBD2,NA
CASSQEVRVRGTDGYTF,TGTGCCAGCAGCCAAGAAGTCCGGGTCAGGGGGACCGATGGCTACACCTTC,17,TRBV4-2,TRBJ1-2,TRBD1,NA
CASSLTPNYGYTF,TGCGCCAGCAGCTTGACACCGAACTATGGCTACACCTTC,13,TRBV5-1,TRBJ1-2,NA,NA
CASSALGRDGYTF,TGTGCCAGCAGCGCCCTGGGGCGCGATGGCTACACCTTC,13,TRBV7-2,TRBJ1-2,NA,NA
CASSSTGTSGNTIYF,TGTGCCAGCAGCTCAACAGGGACCTCTGGAAACACCATATATTTT,15,TRBV7-9,TRBJ1-3,NA,NA
CASSSGTGRDEQYF,TGCGCCAGCAGCTCAGGGACAGGACGAGACGAGCAGTACTTC,14,TRBV5-1,TRBJ2-7,TRBD1,NA
CASSLRGDEQYF,TGTGCCAGCTCACTCAGGGGTGACGAGCAGTACTTC,12,TRBV18,TRBJ2-7,NA,NA
CASSLNLETDTQYF,TGTGCCAGCAGCTTAAACCTAGAAACAGATACGCAGTATTTT,14,TRBV7-3,TRBJ2-3,NA,NA
CASSLGPWEKLFF,TGTGCCAGCAGTTTAGGCCCGTGGGAAAAACTGTTTTTT,13,TRBV27,TRBJ1-4,NA,NA
CAIRVGSREDYEQYF,TGTGCCATCCGGGTTGGGTCTAGGGAGGACTACGAGCAGTACTTC,15,TRBV10-3,TRBJ2-7,NA,NA
CSARPSGEQFF,TGCAGTGCTAGACCGAGCGGTGAGCAGTTCTTC,11,TRBV20-1,TRBJ2-1,NA,NA
CASSVGPSTGELFF,TGTGCCAGCAGCGTTGGTCCTAGCACCGGGGAGCTGTTTTTT,14,TRBV9,TRBJ2-2,NA,NA
CASSQGPSAYYEQYF,TGCGCCAGCAGCCAAGGTCCCAGCGCATACTACGAGCAGTACTTC,15,TRBV4-1,TRBJ2-7,NA,once
CASSGRDTEAFF,TGCGCCAGCAGTGGGAGGGACACTGAAGCTTTCTTT,12,TRBV5-1,TRBJ1-1,NA,NA
CASSPSPGQGASGNTIYF,TGTGCCAGCTCACCAAGCCCGGGACAGGGAGCCTCTGGAAACACCATATATTTT,18,TRBV18,TRBJ1-3,TRBD1,NA
CASSLAGQRGYTF,TGTGCCAGCAGCTTAGCAGGGCAGCGTGGCTACACCTTC,13,TRBV11-1,TRBJ1-2,NA,NA
CASSQYSSSYNEQFF,TGTGCCAGCAGTCAATACTCGAGCTCCTACAATGAGCAGTTCTTC,15,TRBV27,TRBJ2-1,NA,once
CASSIDGTSRETQYF,TGTGCCAGTAGTATTGATGGGACCTCCCGAGAGACCCAGTACTTC,15,TRBV19,TRBJ2-5,NA,NA
CASSRLGMGGEAFF,TGTGCCAGCAGTCGATTAGGTATGGGGGGCGAAGCTTTCTTT,14,TRBV28,TRBJ1-1,NA,few
CASKSRWGKAGYTF,TGTGCCAGCAAATCGAGGTGGGGGAAAGCGGGCTACACCTTC,14,TRBV28,TRBJ1-2,NA,NA
CASSPSGVVYGYTF,TGTGCCAGCAGCCCCTCGGGGGTGGTCTATGGCTACACCTTC,14,TRBV7-6,TRBJ1-2,NA,few
CASSVSSQGAGHTEAFF,TGTGCCAGCAGCGTTTCTTCACAGGGGGCAGGGCACACTGAAGCTTTCTTT,17,TRBV9,TRBJ1-1,TRBD1,NA
CASSFRDTYTDTQYF,TGTGCCAGCAGTTTCCGGGACACTTACACAGATACGCAGTATTTT,15,TRBV27,TRBJ2-3,NA,NA
CASSQDRQGNQPQHF,TGCGCCAGCAGCCAAGACCGGCAGGGCAATCAGCCCCAGCATTTT,15,TRBV4-3,TRBJ1-5,NA,NA
CASSLTGRVSYNEQFF,TGTGCCAGCAGTTTAACTGGGCGGGTCTCCTACAATGAGCAGTTCTTC,16,TRBV28,TRBJ2-1,NA,NA
CASSGNRGETQYF,TGTGCCAGTAGTGGAAACAGGGGTGAGACCCAGTACTTC,13,TRBV19,TRBJ2-5,TRBD1,NA
CASSNSGGANTGELFF,TGTGCCAGCAGCAATAGCGGGGGGGCCAACACCGGGGAGCTGTTTTTT,16,TRBV9,TRBJ2-2,TRBD2,few
CASSQDMGGGRETQYF,TGTGCCAGCAGCCAAGATATGGGCGGGGGGCGAGAGACCCAGTACTTC,16,TRBV4-2,TRBJ2-5,TRBD2,NA
CASSLATDGYGYTF,TGCGCCAGCAGCTTGGCGACCGACGGCTATGGCTACACCTTC,14,TRBV5-1,TRBJ1-2,NA,NA